This is a list of T cell receptor beta chains from one sample in a study of OX40 agonist ivuxolimab in advanced cancers. Measured with immunoSEQ multiplex PCR; TCRdb has only the in-frame clones, and not every one. Of roughly 86,000 clones listed, roughly nine tenths are singletons. This specimen consisted of CD4+ or CD8+ T cells sorted from blood, obtained in a trial of the OX40 agonist ivuxolimab. The receptors here all came from an adult with an advanced solid tumor such as melanoma, head and neck, liver or kidney cancer. CDR3s include the opening cysteine and the closing phenylalanine or tryptophan. The D gene is left open where the match is weak. Clone size, where shown, is once, few, many, or a class for clones that have expanded.

>TRBV28|few|16|-|TRBJ1-2
TGTGCCATTTGTGAAGGGGGGGCGGTTACGGACTATGGCTACACCTTC
CAICEGGAVTDYGYTF
>TRBV2|-|13|-|TRBJ2-1
TGTGCCAGCAGTGAGAGTCGCGGGATTGAGCAGTTCTTC
CASSESRGIEQFF
>TRBV11-2|-|14|-|TRBJ2-7
TGTGCCAGCAGCCCGAGGGCAGGGCGCTACGAGCAGTACTTC
CASSPRAGRYEQYF
>TRBV6-5|-|15|TRBD2|TRBJ2-5
TGTGCCAGCAGTTACACTAGCGGTACAATACAGACCCAGTACTTC
CASSYTSGTIQTQYF
>TRBV7-9|-|17|TRBD2|TRBJ2-1
TGTGCCAGCAGCTTAGGGGGGTACGCGGGAGGGTTCAATGAGCAGTTCTTC
CASSLGGYAGGFNEQFF
>TRBV6-1|once|14|-|TRBJ1-5
TGTGCCAGCAGTGGATCCCAAATTCATCAGCCCCAGCATTTT
CASSGSQIHQPQHF
>TRBV5-1|-|14|-|TRBJ1-1
TGCGCCAGCAGCTTCGTATGGGGGAACACTGAAGCTTTCTTT
CASSFVWGNTEAFF
>TRBV11-3|-|13|TRBD2|TRBJ2-1
TGTGCCAGCAGCTTAGGTCGCGGGGGTGAGCAGTTCTTC
CASSLGRGGEQFF
>TRBV28|once|14|-|TRBJ2-2
TGTGCCAGCCTGGGGGCAAGGGACACCGGGGAGCTGTTTTTT
CASLGARDTGELFF
>TRBV19|-|14|TRBD2|TRBJ2-3
TGTGCCAGTGATCTAGCGGGAGGGTCAGATACGCAGTATTTT
CASDLAGGSDTQYF
>TRBV6-5|-|15|TRBD1|TRBJ2-5
TGTGCCAGCAGTAGGCCGGGACAGGGTCGAGAGACCCAGTACTTC
CASSRPGQGRETQYF
>TRBV6-5|-|14|-|TRBJ2-1
TGTGCCAGCAGTTACTCTTTCGGAGGCCGGAGCGAGTTCTTC
CASSYSFGGRSEFF
>TRBV13|-|15|-|TRBJ1-1
TGTGCCAGCAGCGCCATGGGACAAGGGAACACTGAAGCTTTCTTT
CASSAMGQGNTEAFF
>TRBV28|-|14|-|TRBJ1-3
TGTGCCAGCAGACCAGGGGCGGCTGGAAACACCATATATTTT
CASRPGAAGNTIYF
>TRBV5-6|-|13|-|TRBJ2-7
TGTGCCAGCAGCCCCGTTTCACGGGACGAGCAGTACTTC
CASSPVSRDEQYF
>TRBV2|-|13|-|TRBJ2-7
TGTGCCAGCACCCTCCTGGGGCAGGACGAGCAGTACTTC
CASTLLGQDEQYF
>TRBV18|once|15|-|TRBJ1-3
TGTGCCAGCTCACCACAGGGAATTACTGGAAACACCATATATTTT
CASSPQGITGNTIYF
>TRBV7-2|-|15|-|TRBJ2-3
TGTGCCTGTAGGGCGGGGCCATCTAGCACAGATACGCAGTATTTT
CACRAGPSSTDTQYF
>TRBV7-3|-|13|-|TRBJ2-2
TGTGCCAGCAGCAGCGGTCACACCGGGGAGCTGTTTTTT
CASSSGHTGELFF
>TRBV5-1|-|17|TRBD2|TRBJ2-1
TGCGCCAGCAGCGAACCGGGACTAGCGGATTCCTACAATGAGCAGTTCTTC
CASSEPGLADSYNEQFF
>TRBV6-6|-|16|TRBD1|TRBJ1-2
TGTGCCAGCAGGGACAGGGGGACAGGTGGGGACTATGGCTACACCTTC
CASRDRGTGGDYGYTF
>TRBV6-5|-|14|TRBD2|TRBJ2-5
TGTGCCAGCAGGATTGGCGGGAGAAGGGAGACCCAGTACTTC
CASRIGGRRETQYF
>TRBV19|-|15|TRBD1|TRBJ2-3
TGTGCCAGTAGTTGGACAGGGAGTTTGGCAGATACGCAGTATTTT
CASSWTGSLADTQYF
>TRBV27|-|13|-|TRBJ1-6
TGTGCCAGCAGAATCGGACTGCTGGCTCCCCTCCACTTT
CASRIGLLAPLHF
>TRBV5-5|-|18|-|TRBJ2-6
TGTGCCAGCAGCTTGCCCCGATTCCTAAGCTCTGGGGCCAACGTCCTGACTTTC
CASSLPRFLSSGANVLTF
>TRBV5-1|-|13|-|TRBJ2-5
TGCGCCAGCAGCCCGGAGGGGACGGAGACCCAGTACTTC
CASSPEGTETQYF
>TRBV10-3|-|18|-|TRBJ1-5
TGTGCCATCAGTAAGACAGTTTCACCTACGGAGGCCAATCAGCCCCAGCATTTT
CAISKTVSPTEANQPQHF
>TRBV18|-|19|TRBD2|TRBJ2-5
TGTGCCAGCTCACCCAGGACTAGCGCGACGCCGGGGCCACAAGAGACCCAGTACTTC
CASSPRTSATPGPQETQYF
>TRBV30|-|13|-|TRBJ1-1
TGTGCCTGGAACTTCGGGGCGAACACTGAAGCTTTCTTT
CAWNFGANTEAFF
>TRBV25-1|-|16|TRBD1|TRBJ2-1
TGTGCCAGCAGTGAATATTTGGGGACAGGGGGCAATGAGCAGTTCTTC
CASSEYLGTGGNEQFF
>TRBV7-9|-|15|TRBD2|TRBJ2-7
TGTGCCAGCAGCCCTCGGACTAGCGGGACGGTCGAGCAGTACTTC
CASSPRTSGTVEQYF
>TRBV15|-|14|-|TRBJ2-3
TGTGCCACCAGCAGAGATCTTGGTCCAGATACGCAGTATTTT
CATSRDLGPDTQYF
>TRBV5-1|-|14|-|TRBJ2-1
TGCGCCAGCAGCTCCCTAAGAGACGGCAATGAGCAGTTCTTC
CASSSLRDGNEQFF
>TRBV7-3|-|13|TRBD1|TRBJ1-1
TGTGCCAGCAGCCTTCAGGGGGACACTGAAGCTTTCTTT
CASSLQGDTEAFF
>TRBV29-1|-|14|TRBD2|TRBJ2-3
TGCGCTTTTGGAGGACTAGCGGGAACAGATACGCAGTATTTT
CAFGGLAGTDTQYF
>TRBV6-6|-|15|TRBD1|TRBJ1-1
TGTGCCAGCAGTTCCCCGACAGGGGGACGTAATGAAGCTTTCTTT
CASSSPTGGRNEAFF
>TRBV18|-|14|-|TRBJ2-7
TGTGCCAGCTCACCACGGCAGGGTTCCCACGAGCAGTACTTC
CASSPRQGSHEQYF
>TRBV2|-|17|TRBD2|TRBJ2-2
TGTGCCAGCAGTGAAGCACCACTAGCGGTAAACACCGGGGAGCTGTTTTTT
CASSEAPLAVNTGELFF
>TRBV18|-|15|-|TRBJ1-4
TGTGCCAGCTCGCGGGGACGGGTTCGGAATGAAAAACTGTTTTTT
CASSRGRVRNEKLFF
>TRBV29-1|-|16|TRBD1|TRBJ2-1
TGCAGCGTGTCGGGGACAGGAGGTGGCTCCTACAATGAGCAGTTCTTC
CSVSGTGGGSYNEQFF
>TRBV7-3|-|13|-|TRBJ2-1
TGTGCCAGCAGCCCTACCCGTGGCGATGAGCAGTTCTTC
CASSPTRGDEQFF
>TRBV7-8|few|17|-|TRBJ2-7
TGTGCCAGCAGCTTACCCGAGGGGAAGGCTCGCCGCTACGAGCAGTACTTC
CASSLPEGKARRYEQYF
>TRBV11-3|-|14|TRBD2|TRBJ2-1
TGTGCCAGCCGCGCGGGAGGCTACTACAATGAGCAGTTCTTC
CASRAGGYYNEQFF
>TRBV4-1|-|19|TRBD2|TRBJ2-7
TGCGCCAGCAGCCAGGGACTAGCGGGTCGATTAAAAGGGCCCTACGAGCAGTACTTC
CASSQGLAGRLKGPYEQYF
>TRBV7-2|-|17|TRBD1|TRBJ2-7
TGTGCCAGCAGCTTAGGGGCCGGGACAGGGCTATCCTACGAGCAGTACTTC
CASSLGAGTGLSYEQYF
>TRBV7-2|-|15|-|TRBJ2-5
TGTGCCAGCAGCTTAGTGTCGGGGGCGATAGAGACCCAGTACTTC
CASSLVSGAIETQYF
>TRBV7-6|-|15|-|TRBJ1-3
TGTGCCAGCAGCTCCCAGGACAGCTCTGGAAACACCATATATTTT
CASSSQDSSGNTIYF
>TRBV7-9|-|17|-|TRBJ1-2
TGTGCCAGCAGCTTAGCGCTCTCCCCGTCTAATCTCTATGGCTACACCTTC
CASSLALSPSNLYGYTF
>TRBV18|-|15|TRBD1|TRBJ2-1
TGTGCCAGCTCACGACCGGGACAGGGGGGCAATGAGCAGTTCTTC
CASSRPGQGGNEQFF
>TRBV15|-|14|-|TRBJ1-2
TGTGCCACCAGCAGGGACCTCGCGGATTATGGCTACACCTTC
CATSRDLADYGYTF
>TRBV2|-|15|TRBD1|TRBJ1-4
TGTGCCAGCAGGATATACAGGGGCGCTAATGAAAAACTGTTTTTT
CASRIYRGANEKLFF
>TRBV4-1|-|14|-|TRBJ2-5
TGCGCCAGCAGCCACGAGGCAGGGTTGAGGACCCAGTACTTC
CASSHEAGLRTQYF
>TRBV30|-|15|-|TRBJ2-3
TGTGCCTGGAGTCCGCAAGGGGGGATAAGAAATACGCAGTATTTT
CAWSPQGGIRNTQYF
>TRBV2|-|15|TRBD1|TRBJ2-2
TGTGCCAGCAGACCCGGGACAGGGGTAGCCGGGGAGCTGTTTTTT
CASRPGTGVAGELFF
>TRBV5-1|-|19|TRBD2|TRBJ2-3
TGCGCCAGCAGCAAGAGGGGACTAGCGGATTACACTAGCACAGATACGCAGTATTTT
CASSKRGLADYTSTDTQYF